In this sample, the clone carrying this T cell receptor beta chain turned up many times. Antigen: not known. These data are taken from a study of Graves' ophthalmopathy and Graves' hyperthyroidism. Study observations and caveats: Ophthalmopathy progression predictions by the model showed 72.22% specificity and 70.59% sensitivity. Ophthalmopathy cases were distinguished from stable hyperthyroidism by a 13-signature model, reaching around 88% sensitivity and roughly 81% specificity. Detected in blood as well were most expanded thyroid clonotypes with frequency above 0.001.

Amplification of TCR beta CDR3 regions used RNA transcripts. A first-round RT-PCR used HTBI primers, followed by a second-round multiplex PCR. TCRdb re-derived calls from the multiplex PCR reads in MiXCR, one entry per CDR3 protein. The sample shows around 1,200,000 distinct CDR3 sequences, about two fifths of them seen only once. The V end was cut by 5 bases, the J end by 7 bases, with 14 bases between. The CDR3 runs 13 residues. Germline V gene lookup returns CDR1 SGHVS and CDR2 FQNEAQ. Other autoimmune disease, uncontrolled infection, pregnancy and lactation led to exclusion. The sequenced material came from peripheral blood or thyroid tissue (not recorded which). This receptor was identified in an adult man with Graves' hyperthyroidism. This sequence joins TRBV7-8 and TRBJ1-2, with D maybe TRBD1 (5 bases). The CDR3 protein is CASSPGWGTGYTF. The CDR3 coding sequence is TGTGCCAGCAGCCCAGGTTGGGGCACTGGCTACACCTTC.